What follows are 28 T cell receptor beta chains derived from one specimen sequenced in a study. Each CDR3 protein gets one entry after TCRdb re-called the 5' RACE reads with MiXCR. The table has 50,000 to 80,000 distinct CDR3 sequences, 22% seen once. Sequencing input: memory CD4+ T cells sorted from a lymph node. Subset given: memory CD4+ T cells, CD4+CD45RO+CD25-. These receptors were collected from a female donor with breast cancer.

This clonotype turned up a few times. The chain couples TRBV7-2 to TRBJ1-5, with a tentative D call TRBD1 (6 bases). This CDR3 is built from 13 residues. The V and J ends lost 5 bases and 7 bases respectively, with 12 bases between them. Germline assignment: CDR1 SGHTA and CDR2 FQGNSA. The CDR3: CASSPSRGQPQHF. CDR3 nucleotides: TGTGCCAGCAGCCCATCAAGGGGGCAGCCCCAGCATTTT.

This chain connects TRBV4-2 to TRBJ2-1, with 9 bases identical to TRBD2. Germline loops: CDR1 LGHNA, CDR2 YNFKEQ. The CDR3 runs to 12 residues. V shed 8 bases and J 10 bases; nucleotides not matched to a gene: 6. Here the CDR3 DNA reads TGTGCCAGCGGGCGGGAGGGCCGAGAGCAGTTCTTC. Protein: CASGREGREQFF.

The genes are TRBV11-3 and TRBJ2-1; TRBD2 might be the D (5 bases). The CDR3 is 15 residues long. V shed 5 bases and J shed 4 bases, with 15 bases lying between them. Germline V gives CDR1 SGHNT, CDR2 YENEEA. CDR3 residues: CASSISGGPYNEQFF. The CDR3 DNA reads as TGTGCCAGCAGCATAAGCGGTGGACCTTACAATGAGCAGTTCTTC.

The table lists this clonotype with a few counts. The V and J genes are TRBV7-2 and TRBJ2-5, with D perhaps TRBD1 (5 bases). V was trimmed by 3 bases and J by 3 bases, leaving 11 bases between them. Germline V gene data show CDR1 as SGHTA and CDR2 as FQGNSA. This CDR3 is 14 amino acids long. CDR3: CASSLFGREETQYF. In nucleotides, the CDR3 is TGTGCCAGCAGCTTGTTCGGCAGGGAAGAGACCCAGTACTTC. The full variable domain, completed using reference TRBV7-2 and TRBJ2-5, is GAGVSQSPSNKVTEKGKDVELRCDPISGHTALYWYRQSLGQGLEFLIYFQGNSAPDKSGLPSDRFSAERTGGSVSTLTIQRTQQEDSAVYLCASSLFGREETQYFGPGTRLLVL.

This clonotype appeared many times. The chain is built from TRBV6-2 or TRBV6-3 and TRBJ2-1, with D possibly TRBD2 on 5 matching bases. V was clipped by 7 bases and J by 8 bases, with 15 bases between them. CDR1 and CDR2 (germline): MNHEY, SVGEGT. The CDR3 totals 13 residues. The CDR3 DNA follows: TGTGCCAGCAAACCGAATGAGGGCGATGAGCAGTTCTTC. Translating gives CASKPNEGDEQFF.

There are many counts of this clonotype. The CDR3 loop reads CSASSLRLNQPQHF. DNA for the CDR3: TGCAGTGCTAGTAGTCTCAGGCTTAATCAGCCCCAGCATTTT. The chain couples TRBV20-1 to TRBJ1-5; D is unresolved. From germline, CDR1 is DFQATT and CDR2 SNEGSKA (reference sequence). The CDR3 is 14 amino acids. V was shortened by 3 bases and J by 4 bases, with 13 bases between the two germline ends.

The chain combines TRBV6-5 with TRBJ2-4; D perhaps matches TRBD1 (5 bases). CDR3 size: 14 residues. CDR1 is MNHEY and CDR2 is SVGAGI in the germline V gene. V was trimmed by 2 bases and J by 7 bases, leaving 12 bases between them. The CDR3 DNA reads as TGTGCCAGCAGTTACGGGGCAGGCATGAACATTCAGTACTTC. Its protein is CASSYGAGMNIQYF.

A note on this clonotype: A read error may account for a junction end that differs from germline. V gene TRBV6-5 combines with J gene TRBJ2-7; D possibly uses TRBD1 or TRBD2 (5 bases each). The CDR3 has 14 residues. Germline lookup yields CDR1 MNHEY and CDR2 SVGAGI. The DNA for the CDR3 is TGTTCCAGCAGCCGGGACGGTAACTCCTACGAGCAGTACTTC. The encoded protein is CSSSRDGNSYEQYF.

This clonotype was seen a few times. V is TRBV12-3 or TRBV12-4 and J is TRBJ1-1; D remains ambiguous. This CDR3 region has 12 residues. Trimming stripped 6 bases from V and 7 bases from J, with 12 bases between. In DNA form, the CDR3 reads TGTGCCAGCAGCCCGTTAGGGCATGAAGCTTTCTTT. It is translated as CASSPLGHEAFF.

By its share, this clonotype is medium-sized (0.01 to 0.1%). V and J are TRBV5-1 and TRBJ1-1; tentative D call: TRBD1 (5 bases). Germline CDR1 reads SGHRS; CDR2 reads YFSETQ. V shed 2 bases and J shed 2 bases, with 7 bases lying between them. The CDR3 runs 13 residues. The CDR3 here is CASSFDSNTEAFF. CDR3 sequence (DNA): TGCGCCAGCAGCTTCGACAGTAACACTGAAGCTTTCTTT.

Here the CDR3 reads CSARLLLKETQYF. The CDR3, as DNA: TGCAGTGCTAGGTTGCTTTTAAAAGAGACCCAGTACTTC. The chain couples TRBV20-1 to TRBJ2-5, with D uncertain. The CDR3 loop spans 13 amino acids. Germline V CDR1 and CDR2: DFQATT, SNEGSKA (reference sequence). V was shortened by 3 bases and J by 3 bases, with 11 bases between the two germline ends.

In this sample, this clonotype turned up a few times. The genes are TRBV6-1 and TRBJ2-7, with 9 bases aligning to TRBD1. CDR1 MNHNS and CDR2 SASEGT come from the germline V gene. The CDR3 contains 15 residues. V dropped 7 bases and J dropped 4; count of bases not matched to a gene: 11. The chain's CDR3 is CASTLSVDRGYEQYF. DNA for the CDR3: TGTGCCAGCACCCTATCCGTGGACAGGGGATACGAGCAGTACTTC.

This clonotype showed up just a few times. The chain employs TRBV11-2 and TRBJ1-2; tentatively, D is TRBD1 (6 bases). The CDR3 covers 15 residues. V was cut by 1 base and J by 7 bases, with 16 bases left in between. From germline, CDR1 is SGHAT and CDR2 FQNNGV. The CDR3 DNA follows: TGTGCCAGCAGCTTAGTTATGGCAGGGGACGGTGGCTACACCTTC. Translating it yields CASSLVMAGDGGYTF.

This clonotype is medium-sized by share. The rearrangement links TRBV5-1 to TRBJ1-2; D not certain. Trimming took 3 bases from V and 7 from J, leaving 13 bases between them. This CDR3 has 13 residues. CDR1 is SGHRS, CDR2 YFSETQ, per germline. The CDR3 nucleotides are TGCGCCAGCAGCTCACCGTACAGTTCTGGCTACACCTTC. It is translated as CASSSPYSSGYTF.

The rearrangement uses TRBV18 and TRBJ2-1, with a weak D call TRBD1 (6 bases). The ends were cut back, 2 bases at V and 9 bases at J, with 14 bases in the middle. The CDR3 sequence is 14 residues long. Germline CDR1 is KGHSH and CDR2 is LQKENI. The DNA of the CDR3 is TGTGCCAGCTCACCAGGACAGCTTTCGATTGAGCAGTTCTTC. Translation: CASSPGQLSIEQFF.

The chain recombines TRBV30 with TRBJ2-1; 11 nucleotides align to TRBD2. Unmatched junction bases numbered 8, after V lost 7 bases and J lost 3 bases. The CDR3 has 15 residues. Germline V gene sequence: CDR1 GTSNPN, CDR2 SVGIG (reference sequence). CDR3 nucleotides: TGTGCCTACCAAACCGGGACTAGCGGCTACAATGAGCAGTTCTTC. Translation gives CAYQTGTSGYNEQFF.

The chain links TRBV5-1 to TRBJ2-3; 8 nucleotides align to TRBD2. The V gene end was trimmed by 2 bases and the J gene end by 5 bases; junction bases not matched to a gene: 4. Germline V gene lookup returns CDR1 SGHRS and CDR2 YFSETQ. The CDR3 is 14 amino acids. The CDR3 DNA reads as TGCGCCAGCAGCTTAAGCGGGGGCGGAGATACGCAGTATTTT. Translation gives CASSLSGGGDTQYF.

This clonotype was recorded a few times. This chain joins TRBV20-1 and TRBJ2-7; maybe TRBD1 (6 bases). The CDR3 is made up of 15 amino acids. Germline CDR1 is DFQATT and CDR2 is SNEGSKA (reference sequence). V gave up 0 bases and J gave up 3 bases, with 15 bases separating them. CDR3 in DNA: TGCAGTGCTAGAGATTCGGACAGCCTGAACTACGAGCAGTACTTC. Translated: CSARDSDSLNYEQYF.

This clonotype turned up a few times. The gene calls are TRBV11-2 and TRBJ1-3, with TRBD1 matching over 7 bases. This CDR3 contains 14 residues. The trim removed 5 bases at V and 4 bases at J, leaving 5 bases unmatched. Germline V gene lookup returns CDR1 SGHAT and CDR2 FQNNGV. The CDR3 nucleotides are TGTGCCAGCAGCCCAACGACAGGGGGAAACACCATATATTTT. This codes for CASSPTTGGNTIYF.

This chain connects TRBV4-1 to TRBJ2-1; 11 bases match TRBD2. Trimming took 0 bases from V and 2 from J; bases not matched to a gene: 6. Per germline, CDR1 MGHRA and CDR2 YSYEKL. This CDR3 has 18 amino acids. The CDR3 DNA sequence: TGCGCCAGCAGCCAAGAAGGGGGGACTAGCGGACCCTACAATGAGCAGTTCTTC. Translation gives CASSQEGGTSGPYNEQFF.

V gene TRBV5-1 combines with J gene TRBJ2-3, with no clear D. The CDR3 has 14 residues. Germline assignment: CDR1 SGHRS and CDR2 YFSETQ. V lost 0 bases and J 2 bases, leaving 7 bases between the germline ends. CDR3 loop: CASSLVVFTDTQYF. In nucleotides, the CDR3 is TGCGCCAGCAGCTTGGTAGTTTTCACAGATACGCAGTATTTT.

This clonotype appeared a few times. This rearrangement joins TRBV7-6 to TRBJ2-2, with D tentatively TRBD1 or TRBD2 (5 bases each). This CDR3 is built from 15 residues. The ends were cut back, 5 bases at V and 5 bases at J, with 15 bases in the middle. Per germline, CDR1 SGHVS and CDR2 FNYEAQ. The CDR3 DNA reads TGTGCCAGCAGCGCGTTCCGGGACCGAACCGGGGAGCTGTTTTTT. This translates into CASSAFRDRTGELFF.

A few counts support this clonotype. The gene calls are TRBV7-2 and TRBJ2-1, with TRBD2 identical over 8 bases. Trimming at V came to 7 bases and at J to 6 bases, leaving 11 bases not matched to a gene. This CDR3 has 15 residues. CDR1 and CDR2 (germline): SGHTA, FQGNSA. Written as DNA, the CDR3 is TGTGCCAGCAACTTTCCGGGACTAGGGGGCAATGAGCAGTTCTTC. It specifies CASNFPGLGGNEQFF.

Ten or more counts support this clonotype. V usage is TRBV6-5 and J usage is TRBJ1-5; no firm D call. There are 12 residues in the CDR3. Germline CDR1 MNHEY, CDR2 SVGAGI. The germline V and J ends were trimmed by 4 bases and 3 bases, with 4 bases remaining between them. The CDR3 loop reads CASSSINQPQHF. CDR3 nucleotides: TGTGCCAGCAGTTCCATCAATCAGCCCCAGCATTTT.

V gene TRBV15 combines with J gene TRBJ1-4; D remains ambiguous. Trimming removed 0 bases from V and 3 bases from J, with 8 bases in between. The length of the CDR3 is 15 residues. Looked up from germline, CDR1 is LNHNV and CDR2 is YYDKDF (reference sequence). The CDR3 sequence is CATSREALSNEKLFF. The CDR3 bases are TGTGCCACCAGCAGAGAGGCGTTGTCTAATGAAAAACTGTTTTTT.

CDR3 DNA sequence: TGCAGTGCTAGAGACAGGGGCCCCGGTGGATCACCCCTCCACTTT. Its translation is CSARDRGPGGSPLHF. The V call is TRBV20-1, the J call TRBJ1-6; a weak D match, TRBD1 (6 bases). V shed 0 bases and J shed 10 bases, with 16 bases lying between them. Germline-derived CDR1 and CDR2 are DFQATT and SNEGSKA (reference sequence). This CDR3 is built from 15 residues.

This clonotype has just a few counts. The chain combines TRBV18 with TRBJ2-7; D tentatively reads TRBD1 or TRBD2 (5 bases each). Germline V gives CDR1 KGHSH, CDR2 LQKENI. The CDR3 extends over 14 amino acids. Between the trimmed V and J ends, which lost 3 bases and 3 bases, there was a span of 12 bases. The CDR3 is CASSPGTHFYEQYF. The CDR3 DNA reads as TGTGCCAGCTCACCGGGGACCCACTTCTACGAGCAGTACTTC.

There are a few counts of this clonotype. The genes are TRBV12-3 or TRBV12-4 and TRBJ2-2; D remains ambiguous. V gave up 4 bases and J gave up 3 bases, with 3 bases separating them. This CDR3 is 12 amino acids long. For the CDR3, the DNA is TGTGCCAGCAGTTCGGACACCGGGGAGCTGTTTTTT. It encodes CASSSDTGELFF.